The 23 T cell receptor beta chains below all came from one sample that was sequenced in a study of shared clonotypes between healthy human individuals. Clones were read by immunoSEQ multiplex PCR, and TCRdb kept only the in-frame ones, dropping some. The table includes hundreds of thousands of clones, around three quarters detected once. The sequenced sample consisted of PBMCs. Receptors originate from a woman aged 40 to 50 in good health. Some clones in this sample may be carry-over from other donors' samples.

The chain uses TRBV7-2 and TRBJ1-4; D is possibly TRBD1 (5 bases). Trimming cost V 1 base and J 6 bases, with 12 bases left between them. The germline V gene encodes CDR1 SGHTA and CDR2 FQGNSA. The CDR3 has 15 residues. CDR3 in DNA: TGTGCCAGCAGCTTAGAGGGCAGGGTAGATGAAAAACTGTTTTTT. The encoded protein is CASSLEGRVDEKLFF. Using reference TRBV7-2 and TRBJ1-4 for the parts outside the CDR3, the full variable domain is GAGVSQSPSNKVTEKGKDVELRCDPISGHTALYWYRQSLGQGLEFLIYFQGNSAPDKSGLPSDRFSAERTGGSVSTLTIQRTQQEDSAVYLCASSLEGRVDEKLFFGSGTQLSVL.

This chain uses TRBV5-1 with TRBJ2-7; D might be TRBD2 (6 bases). The germline V gene has CDR1 SGHRS and CDR2 YFSETQ. This CDR3 is 17 amino acids long. The ends were cut back, 1 base at V and 2 bases at J, with 19 bases in the middle. The CDR3 region is CASSLFGGTQATYEQYF. The CDR3 region has the DNA TGCGCCAGCAGCTTGTTCGGCGGGACGCAGGCAACCTACGAGCAGTACTTC.

The count of this clone is one. The rearrangement uses TRBV9 and TRBJ1-3; the D is unclear. The length of the CDR3 is 15 residues. Looked up from germline, CDR1 is SGDLS and CDR2 is YYNGEE. Trimming shortened V by 3 bases and J by 3 bases, and 13 bases separated the two germline ends. The chain's CDR3 is CASSGTNRIGNTIYF. For the CDR3, the DNA is TGTGCCAGCAGCGGGACTAATCGGATTGGAAACACCATATATTTT.

This chain links TRBV28 with TRBJ2-2, with TRBD1 identical over 8 bases. Trimming removed 5 bases from V and 7 bases from J; junction bases left unmatched: 9. The CDR3 has 15 amino acids. CDR1 and CDR2 from the germline V gene are MDHEN and SYDVKM. The CDR3 loop is CASSPAGQGLGELFF. The CDR3 DNA follows: TGTGCCAGCAGTCCGGCCGGACAGGGCCTCGGGGAGCTGTTTTTT.

The chain links TRBV2 to TRBJ1-2; D gene ambiguous. The length of the CDR3 is 12 residues. CDR1 and CDR2 (germline): SNHLY, FYNNEI. Trimming took off 3 bases at V and 8 bases at J, with 10 bases between the two ends. In DNA form, the CDR3 reads TGTGCCAGCAGTGACCCCTATGGGGGCTACACCTTC. Residues: CASSDPYGGYTF. The full variable domain, its missing parts supplied by reference TRBV2 and TRBJ1-2, is EPEVTQTPSHQVTQMGQEVILRCVPISNHLYFYWYRQILGQKVEFLVSFYNNEISEKSEIFDDQFSVERPDGSNFTLKIRSTKLEDSAMYFCASSDPYGGYTFGSGTRLTVV.

This clone appeared a few times. The V gene is TRBV18, the J gene TRBJ1-4; D might be TRBD1 (5 bases). Germline loops: CDR1 KGHSH, CDR2 LQKENI. Trimming left V 2 bases short and J 8 bases short, with 15 bases between. The length of the CDR3 is 15 residues. The CDR3 nucleotides are TGTGCCAGCTCACCAAGACAGTCCAACGAGGAAAAACTGTTTTTT. The encoded protein is CASSPRQSNEEKLFF.

The rearrangement links TRBV28 to TRBJ2-2; 13 bases are a match to TRBD2. Germline V gives CDR1 MDHEN, CDR2 SYDVKM. J was trimmed by 2 bases and V by 6 bases; bases with no gene match: 6. This CDR3 is built from 17 residues. The CDR3 region has the DNA TGTGCCAGCAGGGCGGGACTAGCGGGGATCAACACCGGGGAGCTGTTTTTT. It specifies CASRAGLAGINTGELFF. The full variable domain, completed using reference TRBV28 and TRBJ2-2, is DVKVTQSSRYLVKRTGEKVFLECVQDMDHENMFWYRQDPGLGLRLIYFSYDVKMKEKGDIPEGYSVSREKKERFSLILESASTNQTSMYLCASRAGLAGINTGELFFGEGSRLTVL.

The V gene is TRBV29-1, the J gene TRBJ2-1, with 14 bases fitting TRBD2. The germline V gene encodes CDR1 SQVTM and CDR2 ANQGSEA. The CDR3 totals 16 residues. With 3 bases clipped from V and 8 bases from J, the junction kept 9 bases outside the gene matches. CDR3 bases: TGCAGCGTTGAGGGTGGACTAGCGGGAGGAATCGATGAGCAGTTCTTC. Its protein product is CSVEGGLAGGIDEQFF.

This clone has ten or more counts. The chain carries TRBV6-1 and TRBJ1-1, with D perhaps TRBD1 (5 bases). This CDR3 is 15 amino acids long. CDR1 and CDR2 (germline): MNHNS, SASEGT. The V end was cut by 6 bases, the J end by 0 bases, with 14 bases between. The CDR3 protein is CASRGPGAMNTEAFF. The CDR3 nucleotides read TGTGCCAGCAGGGGCCCCGGGGCAATGAACACTGAAGCTTTCTTT.

The rearrangement uses TRBV10-3 and TRBJ2-2; 9 bases map to TRBD1. CDR3 length: 15 amino acids. With V trimmed by 6 bases and J by 3 bases, 5 bases remained unmatched. Germline CDR1 is ENHRY and CDR2 is SYGVKD. DNA for the CDR3: TGTGCCATCAGCCCCGGGACAGGGTACACCGGGGAGCTGTTTTTT. Amino acids: CAISPGTGYTGELFF.

The chain is built from TRBV7-2 and TRBJ2-1, with D maybe TRBD2 (6 bases). V was clipped by 1 base and J by 5 bases, with 12 bases between them. Germline V gives CDR1 SGHTA, CDR2 FQGNSA. The CDR3 spans 15 residues. The CDR3 reads CASSLEGDWNNEQFF. The DNA for the CDR3 is TGTGCCAGCAGCTTAGAAGGGGACTGGAACAATGAGCAGTTCTTC.

The chain employs TRBV19 and TRBJ1-1; D not resolved. The germline CDR1 and CDR2 sequences are LNHDA and SQIVND (reference sequence). V lost 1 base, J lost 0 bases, and 6 bases lay in between. The CDR3 totals 14 residues. CDR3 loop: CASSIGQMNTEAFF. The CDR3 coding sequence is TGTGCCAGTAGTATAGGGCAGATGAACACTGAAGCTTTCTTT.

In the case of this clone: Other DNA variants within this sample encode the same CDR3. This chain uses TRBV28 with TRBJ1-5; D possibly corresponds to TRBD1 (5 bases). V was pared by 3 bases and J by 1 base, with 7 bases between. CDR1 and CDR2 (germline): MDHEN, SYDVKM. CDR3 length: 14 amino acids. The DNA of the CDR3 is TGTGCCAGCAGTTTGGGGCAGAGCAATCAGCCCCAGCATTTT. This translates into CASSLGQSNQPQHF.

V usage is TRBV12-5 and J usage is TRBJ1-4; possibly TRBD1 for D (5 bases). The CDR3 extends over 16 amino acids. Germline V gives CDR1 LGHNT, CDR2 FRNRAP. Trimming stripped 0 bases from V and 5 bases from J, with 13 bases between. In DNA, the CDR3 is TGTGCTAGTGGTTTGGTACCGGAGCAGGGAAATGAAAAACTGTTTTTT. Protein: CASGLVPEQGNEKLFF. Complete variable domain (other parts from reference TRBV12-5 and TRBJ1-4): DARVTQTPRHKVTEMGQEVTMRCQPILGHNTVFWYRQTMMQGLELLAYFRNRAPLDDSGMPKDRFSAEMPDATLATLKIQPSEPRDSAVYFCASGLVPEQGNEKLFFGSGTQLSVL.

This chain uses TRBV28 with TRBJ2-2; D gene uncertain. CDR3 length: 12 residues. Germline values: CDR1 MDHEN, CDR2 SYDVKM. With 1 base removed from V and 6 bases from J, the gap between germline ends came to 3 bases. CDR3 bases: TGTGCCAGCAGTTTATTGGCCGGGGAGCTGTTTTTT. Protein product: CASSLLAGELFF. Full variable domain (rest looked up from reference TRBV28 and TRBJ2-2): DVKVTQSSRYLVKRTGEKVFLECVQDMDHENMFWYRQDPGLGLRLIYFSYDVKMKEKGDIPEGYSVSREKKERFSLILESASTNQTSMYLCASSLLAGELFFGEGSRLTVL.

This clone was observed a handful of times. The chain couples TRBV4-2 to TRBJ2-6; D gene ambiguous. The CDR3 is 16 residues long. Germline CDR1 is LGHNA and CDR2 is YNFKEQ. Trimming left V 8 bases short and J 0 bases short, with 14 bases between. The CDR3 DNA sequence: TGTGCCAGCTCCCCCACCCCGGACTCTGGGGCCAACGTCCTGACTTTC. Translation gives CASSPTPDSGANVLTF.

The rearrangement links TRBV7-2 to TRBJ2-2; unclear D gene. Germline V gene sequence: CDR1 SGHTA, CDR2 FQGNSA. V was cut by 9 bases and J by 5 bases, with 13 bases left in between. The length of the CDR3 is 13 residues. CDR3 loop: CASSYLRTGELFF. CDR3 sequence (DNA): TGTGCCAGTTCCTACCTGAGGACCGGGGAGCTGTTTTTT. The full variable domain, in which reference TRBV7-2 and TRBJ2-2 provide the parts outside the CDR3, is GAGVSQSPSNKVTEKGKDVELRCDPISGHTALYWYRQSLGQGLEFLIYFQGNSAPDKSGLPSDRFSAERTGGSVSTLTIQRTQQEDSAVYLCASSYLRTGELFFGEGSRLTVL.

The V call is TRBV7-9, the J call TRBJ1-3; TRBD1 matches at 8 bases. The CDR3 has 15 amino acids. Germline trimming cut 6 bases from V and 0 bases from J; bases unmatched to any gene: 4. Germline CDR1 is SEHNR and CDR2 is FQNEAQ (reference sequence). This chain's CDR3 is CASSPGGDSGNTIYF. The CDR3 nucleotides are TGTGCCAGCAGTCCAGGGGGCGACTCTGGAAACACCATATATTTT.

The rearrangement links TRBV7-2 to TRBJ1-3; D possibly corresponds to TRBD1 (6 bases). The germline V and J ends were trimmed by 2 bases and 4 bases, with 9 bases remaining between them. CDR3 length: 14 amino acids. Looked up from germline, CDR1 is SGHTA and CDR2 is FQGNSA. The CDR3 here is CASSLTGSGNTIYF. The CDR3 DNA follows: TGTGCCAGCAGCTTAACAGGGTCCGGAAACACCATATATTTT.

This clone occurred once. This chain joins TRBV7-8 and TRBJ1-5, with 10 bases aligning to TRBD1. The CDR3 is 15 amino acids. From germline, CDR1 is SGHVS and CDR2 FQNEAQ. The V segment lost 5 bases and the J segment 3 bases; nucleotides outside the gene matches: 4. The DNA for the CDR3 is TGTGCCAGCAGCCGGGACAGGGGCCTCAATCAGCCCCAGCATTTT. Its protein is CASSRDRGLNQPQHF.

The chain has TRBV7-8 and TRBJ2-7, with TRBD1 as a possible D gene (5 bases). CDR1 and CDR2 (germline): SGHVS, FQNEAQ. The CDR3 extends over 13 amino acids. Trimming left V 1 base short and J 3 bases short, with 7 bases between. This chain's CDR3 is CASSLGGVYEQYF. Here the CDR3 DNA reads TGTGCCAGCAGCTTAGGGGGCGTCTACGAGCAGTACTTC.

CDR3 DNA sequence: TGCGCCAGCAGCTTGTGGCAGGGTAGCAATCAGCCCCAGCATTTT. It is translated as CASSLWQGSNQPQHF. This chain connects TRBV5-1 to TRBJ1-5, with a tentative D call TRBD1 (5 bases). V dropped 1 base and J dropped 0 bases, with 8 bases sitting between them. In germline, CDR1 is SGHRS, CDR2 YFSETQ. The CDR3 loop spans 15 amino acids.

This clone was detected a few times. The chain employs TRBV6-1 and TRBJ1-2; tentative D call: TRBD1 (6 bases). This CDR3 region has 16 residues. V was pared by 2 bases and J by 4 bases, with 17 bases between. Per germline, CDR1 MNHNS and CDR2 SASEGT. CDR3 in amino acids: CASSEQQGGLSYGYTF. The CDR3 bases are TGTGCCAGCAGTGAACAACAGGGTGGATTGAGCTATGGCTACACCTTC.